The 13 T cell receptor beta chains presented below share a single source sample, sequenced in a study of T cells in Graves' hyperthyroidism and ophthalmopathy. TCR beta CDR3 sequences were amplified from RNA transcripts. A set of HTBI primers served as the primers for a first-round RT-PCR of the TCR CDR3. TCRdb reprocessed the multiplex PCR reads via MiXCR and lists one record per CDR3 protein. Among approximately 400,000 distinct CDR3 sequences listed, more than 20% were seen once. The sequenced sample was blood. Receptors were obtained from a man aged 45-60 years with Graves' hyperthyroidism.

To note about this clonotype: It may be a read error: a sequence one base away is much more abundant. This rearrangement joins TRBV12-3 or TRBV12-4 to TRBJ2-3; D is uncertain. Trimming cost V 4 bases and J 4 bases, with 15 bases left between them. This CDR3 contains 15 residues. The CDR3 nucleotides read TGTGCCAGCAGTTCCGACCTCAAAGGCTCAGATACGCAGTATTTT. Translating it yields CASSSDLKGSDTQYF.

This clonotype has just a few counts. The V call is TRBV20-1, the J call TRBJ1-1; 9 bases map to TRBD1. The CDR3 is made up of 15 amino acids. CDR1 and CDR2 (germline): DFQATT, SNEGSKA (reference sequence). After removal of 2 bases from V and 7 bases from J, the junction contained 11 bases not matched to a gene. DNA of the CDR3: TGCAGTGCTAGATCCTCTCGAGGGACAGGGATTGAAGCTTTCTTT. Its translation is CSARSSRGTGIEAFF.

The CDR3 sequence: CASSPLAGSNTGELFF. The CDR3 DNA reads as TGTGCCAGCAGCCCACTAGCGGGATCGAACACCGGGGAGCTGTTTTTT. The gene calls are TRBV11-2 and TRBJ2-2; 10 bases map to TRBD2. Germline lookup yields CDR1 SGHAT and CDR2 FQNNGV. Trimming cost V 5 bases and J 0 bases; bases outside gene matches: 3. CDR3 length: 16 amino acids.

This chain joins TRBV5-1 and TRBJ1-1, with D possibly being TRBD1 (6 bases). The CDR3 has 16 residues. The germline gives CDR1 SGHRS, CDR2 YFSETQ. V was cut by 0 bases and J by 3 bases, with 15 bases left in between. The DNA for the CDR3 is TGCGCCAGCAGCTTGGGGTTGGGGGGCGCGGACACTGAAGCTTTCTTT. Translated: CASSLGLGGADTEAFF.

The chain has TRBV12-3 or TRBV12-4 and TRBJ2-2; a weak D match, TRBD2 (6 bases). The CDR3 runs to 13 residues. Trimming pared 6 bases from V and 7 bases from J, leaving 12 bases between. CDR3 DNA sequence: TGTGCCAGCAGCCCGGTGGGGGGCGGGGAGCTGTTTTTT. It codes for CASSPVGGGELFF.

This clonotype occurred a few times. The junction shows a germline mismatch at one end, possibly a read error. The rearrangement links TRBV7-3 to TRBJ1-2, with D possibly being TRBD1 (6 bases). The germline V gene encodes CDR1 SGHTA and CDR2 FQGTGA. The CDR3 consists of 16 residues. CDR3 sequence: CASSQGLGGAGYGYTF. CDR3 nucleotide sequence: TGCGCCAGCAGCCAAGGCCTCGGGGGGGCCGGCTATGGCTACACCTTC.

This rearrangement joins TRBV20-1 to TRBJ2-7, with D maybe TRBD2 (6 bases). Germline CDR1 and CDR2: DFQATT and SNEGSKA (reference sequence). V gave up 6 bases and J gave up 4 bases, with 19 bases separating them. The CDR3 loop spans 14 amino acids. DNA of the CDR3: TGCAGTGCCCCTGGACCTAGCGAGAGTTACGAGCAGTACTTC. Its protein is CSAPGPSESYEQYF.

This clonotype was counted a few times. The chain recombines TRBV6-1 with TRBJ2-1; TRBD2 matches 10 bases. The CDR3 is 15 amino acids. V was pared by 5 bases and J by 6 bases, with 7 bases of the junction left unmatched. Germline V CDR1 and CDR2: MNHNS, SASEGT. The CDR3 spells CASSSQREGPNEQFF. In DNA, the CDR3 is TGTGCCAGCAGTTCTCAGCGGGAGGGCCCCAATGAGCAGTTCTTC.

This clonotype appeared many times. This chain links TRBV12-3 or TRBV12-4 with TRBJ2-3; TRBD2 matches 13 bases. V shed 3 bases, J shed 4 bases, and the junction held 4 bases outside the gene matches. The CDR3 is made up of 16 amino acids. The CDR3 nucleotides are TGTGCCAGCAGTTTTGGACTAGCGGGAGTGGCAGATACGCAGTATTTT. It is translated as CASSFGLAGVADTQYF.

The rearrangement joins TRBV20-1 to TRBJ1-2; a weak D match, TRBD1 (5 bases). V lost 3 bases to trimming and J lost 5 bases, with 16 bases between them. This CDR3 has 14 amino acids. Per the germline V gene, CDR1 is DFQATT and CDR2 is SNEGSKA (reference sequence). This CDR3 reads CSARDNSGKYGYTF. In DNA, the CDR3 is TGCAGTGCTAGGGATAACTCAGGGAAGTATGGCTACACCTTC.

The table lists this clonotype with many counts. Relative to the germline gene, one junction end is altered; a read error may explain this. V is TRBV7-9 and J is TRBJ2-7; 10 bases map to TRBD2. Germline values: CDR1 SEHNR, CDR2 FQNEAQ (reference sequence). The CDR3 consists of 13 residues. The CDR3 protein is CASSLAGVTEQYF. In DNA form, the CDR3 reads TGTGCCAGCAGCCTAGCGGGAGTTACCGAGCAGTACTTC. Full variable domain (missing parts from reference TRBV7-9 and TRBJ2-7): DTGVSQNPRHKITKRGQNVTFRCDPISEHNRLYWYRQTLGQGPEFLTYFQNEAQLEKSRLLSDRFSAERPKGSFSTLEIQRTEQGDSAMYLCASSLAGVTEQYFGPGTRLTVT.

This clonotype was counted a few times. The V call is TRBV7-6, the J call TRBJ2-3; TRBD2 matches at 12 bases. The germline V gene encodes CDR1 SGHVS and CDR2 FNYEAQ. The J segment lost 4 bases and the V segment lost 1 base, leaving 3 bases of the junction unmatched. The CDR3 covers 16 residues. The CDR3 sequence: CASSLGLAGAPDTQYF. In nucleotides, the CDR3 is TGTGCCAGCAGCTTAGGACTAGCGGGAGCCCCAGATACGCAGTATTTT.

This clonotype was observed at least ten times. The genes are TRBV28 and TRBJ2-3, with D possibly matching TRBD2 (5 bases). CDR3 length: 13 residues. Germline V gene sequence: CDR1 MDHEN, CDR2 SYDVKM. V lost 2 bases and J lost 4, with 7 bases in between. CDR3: CASSLTGADTQYF. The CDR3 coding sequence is TGTGCCAGCAGTTTAACCGGGGCAGATACGCAGTATTTT.